This T cell receptor (beta chain) is from a study of lymphopenia after photon versus proton radiotherapy. TCRdb keeps only in-frame clones here, not all; method: immunoSEQ multiplex PCR. Among more than 70,000 clones listed, about four fifths were seen once. Germline CDR1 is MDHEN and CDR2 is SYDVKM. The length of the CDR3 is 17 residues. The ends were cut back, 4 bases at V and 3 bases at J, with 19 bases in the middle. The starting material was peripheral blood, obtained from a patient treated with proton-based radiotherapy. V is TRBV28 and J is TRBJ1-5, with a weak D call TRBD1 (5 bases). The sequence was obtained from a man in his 60s with pancreatic cancer. Here the CDR3 DNA reads TGTGCCAGCAGTTCTGGGGGGGAAAACTTCCACAATCAGCCCCAGCATTTT. Residues: CASSSGGENFHNQPQHF. Based on the CDR3 plus reference TRBV28 and TRBJ1-5, the full variable domain is DVKVTQSSRYLVKRTGEKVFLECVQDMDHENMFWYRQDPGLGLRLIYFSYDVKMKEKGDIPEGYSVSREKKERFSLILESASTNQTSMYLCASSSGGENFHNQPQHFGDGTRLSIL.